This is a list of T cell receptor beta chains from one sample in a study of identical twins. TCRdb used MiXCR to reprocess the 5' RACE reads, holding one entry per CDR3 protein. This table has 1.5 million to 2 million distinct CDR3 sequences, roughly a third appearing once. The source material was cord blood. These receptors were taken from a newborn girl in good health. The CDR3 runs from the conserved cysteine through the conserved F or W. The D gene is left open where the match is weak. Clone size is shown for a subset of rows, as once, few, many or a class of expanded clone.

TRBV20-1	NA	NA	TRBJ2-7	TGCAGTGCTCGCGACAGGAGAGGACCCTACGAGCAGTACTTC	CSARDRRGPYEQYF
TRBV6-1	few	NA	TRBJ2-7	TGTGCCAGCAGTGAAGGCCTGATCCGGGTTGCCTACGAGCAGTACTTC	CASSEGLIRVAYEQYF
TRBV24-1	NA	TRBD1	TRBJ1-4	TGTGCCACCAGTGATGGCCGACAGGGGAGGACTAACGAAAAACTGTTTTTT	CATSDGRQGRTNEKLFF
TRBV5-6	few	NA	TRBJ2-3	TGTGCCAGCAGCTTGGACAGCCGGCTAGATACGCAGTATTTT	CASSLDSRLDTQYF
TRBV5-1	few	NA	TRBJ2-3	TGCGCCAGCAGCTTGGGTGCGGGATGGCCAGATACGCAGTATTTT	CASSLGAGWPDTQYF
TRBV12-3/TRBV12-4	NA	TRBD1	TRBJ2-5	TGTGCCAGCAGTTTTCAGGGACAGGGGAAGCAGTACTTC	CASSFQGQGKQYF
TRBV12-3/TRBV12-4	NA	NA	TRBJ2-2	TGTGCCAGCAGTCCTTATAGCGGAGGAGGGGAGCTGTTTTTT	CASSPYSGGGELFF
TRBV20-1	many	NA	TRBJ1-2	TGCAGTGCTAGGGGGGAAGGCTATGGCTACACCTTC	CSARGEGYGYTF
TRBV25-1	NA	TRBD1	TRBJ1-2	TGTGCCAGCAGTGACCGGGCCGGGACAGGAGACACCTTC	CASSDRAGTGDTF
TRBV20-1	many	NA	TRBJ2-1	TGCAGTGCTAGTCTAGCGAGCTCCTACAATGAGCAGTTCTTC	CSASLASSYNEQFF
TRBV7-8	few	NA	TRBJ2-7	TGTGCCAGCAGCTTTGCCACTAGCCACGAGCAGTACTTC	CASSFATSHEQYF
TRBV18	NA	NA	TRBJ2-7	TGTGCCAGCTCACCAATTACGGGTTCCGAGCAGTACTTC	CASSPITGSEQYF
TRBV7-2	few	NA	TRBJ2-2	TGTGCCAGCAGCCCACGTCGCGGTCACTGGGAGCTGTTTTTT	CASSPRRGHWELFF
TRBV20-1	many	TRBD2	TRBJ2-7	TGCAGTGCTAGACTAGCGGGGGACCCCTACGAGCAGTACTTC	CSARLAGDPYEQYF
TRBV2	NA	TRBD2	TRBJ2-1	TGTGCCAGCAGCGCCCGGACTAGACCGAGCTCCTACAATGAGCAGTTCTTC	CASSARTRPSSYNEQFF
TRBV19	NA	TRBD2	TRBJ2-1	TGTGCCAGTAGTGATCGACTAGCGGGTTACAATGAGCAGTTCTTC	CASSDRLAGYNEQFF
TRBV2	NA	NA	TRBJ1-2	TGTGCCAGCCACCGGGACACTTACTACACCTTC	CASHRDTYYTF
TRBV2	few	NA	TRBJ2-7	TGTGCCAGCAGTGAGAGTCAGGGTGGTTACTACGAGCAGTACTTC	CASSESQGGYYEQYF
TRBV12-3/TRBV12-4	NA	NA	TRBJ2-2	TGTGCCAGCAGTTTAATACAGGGGAACACCGGGGAGCTGTTTTTT	CASSLIQGNTGELFF
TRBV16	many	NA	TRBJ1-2	TGTGCCAGCAGCCAATCCTCTGACAGCTTCTATGGCTACACCTTC	CASSQSSDSFYGYTF